This T cell receptor (beta chain) was observed in a study of blood T cell repertoires in COVID-19. The overall study: Specimens from acute and convalescent COVID-19 originated in the United States, Italy and Spain.

The data were produced by immunoSEQ multiplex PCR, yet TCRdb's version contains in-frame clones alone and is incomplete. The sample yields roughly 290,000 clones, around 89% seen once. Cohorts were based on clinical histories the participants reported. V shed 3 bases and J 7 bases; nucleotides not matched to a gene: 6. There are 15 residues in the CDR3. Germline CDR1 reads SGHNT; CDR2 reads YENEEA. The sequenced material came from PBMCs or T cells enriched from blood (not recorded which). This TCR was sampled from a woman aged 18 to 35 with acute COVID-19. The chain links TRBV11-3 to TRBJ2-1; TRBD2 aligns across 10 bases. The CDR3 DNA sequence: TGTGCCAGCAGCTTGGGGGCTAGCGGGGGTAATGAGCAGTTCTTC. Encoded protein: CASSLGASGGNEQFF.